Listed here are 3 T cell receptor beta chains from one sample, sequenced in a study of cytomegalovirus exposure and HLA in healthy donors. The study ran its PCR with 60 Vbeta and 13 Jbeta primers. The assay was immunoSEQ multiplex PCR, and TCRdb's table has in-frame clones only and misses some. The sample holds more than 45,000 clones; about 82% are singletons and the top ten take roughly 1.4%. The material sequenced was PBMCs. Receptors originate from a man aged 25-40 years in good health and CMV-seronegative.

V and J are TRBV11-2 and TRBJ2-1, with D possibly being TRBD2 (6 bases). V shed 3 bases and J shed 7 bases, with 16 bases lying between them. CDR3 length equals 15 residues. The germline V gene encodes CDR1 SGHAT and CDR2 FQNNGV. This CDR3 reads CASSFRTNSANEQFF. CDR3 nucleotides: TGTGCCAGCAGCTTCCGGACTAACTCGGCGAATGAGCAGTTCTTC.

This clone has just one count. The chain joins TRBV7-9 to TRBJ1-2; no firm D call. Trimming took 3 bases from V and 2 from J, leaving 7 bases between them. The CDR3 contains 13 residues. Germline V gives CDR1 SEHNR, CDR2 FQNEAQ (reference sequence). The DNA of the CDR3 is TGTGCCAGCAGCTTTGGAGGAAACTATGGCTACACCTTC. As protein: CASSFGGNYGYTF. Looking up the rest from reference TRBV7-9 and TRBJ1-2 gives the full variable domain: DTGVSQNPRHKITKRGQNVTFRCDPISEHNRLYWYRQTLGQGPEFLTYFQNEAQLEKSRLLSDRFSAERPKGSFSTLEIQRTEQGDSAMYLCASSFGGNYGYTFGSGTRLTVV.

This clone has just a few counts. J is TRBJ1-6 and V is TRBV4-2, with TRBD1 matching over 12 bases. V gave up 0 bases and J gave up 2 bases; unmatched junction bases: 11. The CDR3 extends over 21 amino acids. In germline, CDR1 is LGHNA, CDR2 YNFKEQ. The CDR3 reads CASSQDRGTGGAGTYNSPLHF. For the CDR3, the DNA is TGTGCCAGCAGCCAAGACCGAGGGACAGGGGGCGCGGGGACCTATAATTCACCCCTCCACTTT.